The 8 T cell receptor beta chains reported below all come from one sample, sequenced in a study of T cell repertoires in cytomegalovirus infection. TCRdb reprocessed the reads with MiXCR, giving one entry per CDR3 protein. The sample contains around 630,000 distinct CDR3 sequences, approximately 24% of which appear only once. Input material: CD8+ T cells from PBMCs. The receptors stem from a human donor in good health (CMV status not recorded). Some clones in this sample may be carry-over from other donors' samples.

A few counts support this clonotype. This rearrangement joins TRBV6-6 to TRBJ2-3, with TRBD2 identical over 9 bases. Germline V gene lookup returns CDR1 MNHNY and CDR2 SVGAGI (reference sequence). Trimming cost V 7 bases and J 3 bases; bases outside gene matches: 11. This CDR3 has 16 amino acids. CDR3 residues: CASTYLGAGGTDTQYF. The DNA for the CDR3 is TGTGCCAGCACCTACCTCGGGGCGGGGGGGACAGATACGCAGTATTTT.

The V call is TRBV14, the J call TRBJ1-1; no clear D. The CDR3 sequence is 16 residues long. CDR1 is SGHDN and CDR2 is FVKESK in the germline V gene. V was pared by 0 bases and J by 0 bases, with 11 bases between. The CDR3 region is CASSQDPGFVNTEAFF. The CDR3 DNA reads TGTGCCAGCAGCCAAGATCCGGGTTTTGTGAACACTGAAGCTTTCTTT.

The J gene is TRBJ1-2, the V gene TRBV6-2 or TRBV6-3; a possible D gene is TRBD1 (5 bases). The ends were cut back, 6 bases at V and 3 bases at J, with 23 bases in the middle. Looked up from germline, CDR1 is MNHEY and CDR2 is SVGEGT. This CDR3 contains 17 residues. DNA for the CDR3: TGTGCCAGCAGCCCCATCCCAGGGCCAATCTTTCACTATGGCTACACCTTC. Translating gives CASSPIPGPIFHYGYTF.

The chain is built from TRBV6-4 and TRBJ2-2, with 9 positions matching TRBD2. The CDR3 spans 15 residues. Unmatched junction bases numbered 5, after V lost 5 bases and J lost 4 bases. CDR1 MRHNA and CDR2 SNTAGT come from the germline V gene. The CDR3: CASSPGLARTGELFF. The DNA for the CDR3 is TGTGCCAGCAGTCCGGGACTAGCTCGCACCGGGGAGCTGTTTTTT.

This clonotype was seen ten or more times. Written as DNA, the CDR3 is TGTGCCAGCAGCTTGGATGGGGGGCGCTTACAGACAGAGACCCAGTACTTC. Its translation: CASSLDGGRLQTETQYF. This sequence joins TRBV11-3 and TRBJ2-5; tentatively, D is TRBD1 or TRBD2 (6 bases each). CDR3 size: 17 residues. Germline V gives CDR1 SGHNT, CDR2 YENEEA. The V gene lost 3 bases and the J gene lost 4 bases, with 21 bases spanning the gap. Supplemented by reference TRBV11-3 and TRBJ2-5, the full variable domain reads EAGVVQSPRYKIIEKKQPVAFWCNPISGHNTLYWYLQNLGQGPELLIRYENEEAVDDSQLPKDRFSAERLKGVDSTLKIQPAELGDSAVYLCASSLDGGRLQTETQYFGPGTRLLVL.

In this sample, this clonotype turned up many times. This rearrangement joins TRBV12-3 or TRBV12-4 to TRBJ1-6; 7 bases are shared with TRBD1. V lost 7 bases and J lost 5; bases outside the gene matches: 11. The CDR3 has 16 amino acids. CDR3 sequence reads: CASTPFWDSDNSPLHF. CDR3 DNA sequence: TGTGCCAGCACCCCGTTCTGGGACAGCGATAATTCACCCCTCCACTTT.

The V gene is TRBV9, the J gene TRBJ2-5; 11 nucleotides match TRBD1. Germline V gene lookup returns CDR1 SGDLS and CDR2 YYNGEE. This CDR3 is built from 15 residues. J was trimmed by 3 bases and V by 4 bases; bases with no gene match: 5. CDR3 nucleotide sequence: TGTGCCAGCAGCTACTGGACAGGGGGCAAAGAGACCCAGTACTTC. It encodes CASSYWTGGKETQYF.

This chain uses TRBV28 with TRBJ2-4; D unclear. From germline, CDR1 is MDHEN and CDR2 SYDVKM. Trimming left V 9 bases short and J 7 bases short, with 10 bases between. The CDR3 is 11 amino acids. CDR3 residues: CASTIGNIQYF. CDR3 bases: TGTGCCAGTACGATTGGGAACATTCAGTACTTC.